Here is one T cell receptor beta chain with its context. Samples were taken at baseline and on day 1 of cycles 4 and 7. This specimen comes from a study of OX40 agonist ivuxolimab in advanced cancers. At the level of the study: Checkpoint inhibitors had been given previously to approximately 40% of patients.

Trimming at V came to 0 bases and at J to 4 bases, leaving 13 bases not matched to a gene. Germline CDR1 MGHRA, CDR2 YSYEKL. CDR3 length equals 18 residues. Using immunoSEQ multiplex PCR, the repertoire was profiled, and TCRdb retains in-frame clones only, with some absent. The sample lists about 79,000 clones; around 90% were seen once. The chain combines TRBV4-1 with TRBJ2-5, with 8 positions matching TRBD1. The sequence was collected from an adult with an advanced solid tumor such as melanoma, head and neck, liver or kidney cancer. The sequenced sample was CD4+ or CD8+ T cells sorted from blood, obtained in a trial of the OX40 agonist ivuxolimab. The CDR3 DNA follows: TGCGCCAGCAGCCAAGAGAGGGGGCAGGGGGCGCGGGGAGAGACCCAGTACTTC. It encodes CASSQERGQGARGETQYF.